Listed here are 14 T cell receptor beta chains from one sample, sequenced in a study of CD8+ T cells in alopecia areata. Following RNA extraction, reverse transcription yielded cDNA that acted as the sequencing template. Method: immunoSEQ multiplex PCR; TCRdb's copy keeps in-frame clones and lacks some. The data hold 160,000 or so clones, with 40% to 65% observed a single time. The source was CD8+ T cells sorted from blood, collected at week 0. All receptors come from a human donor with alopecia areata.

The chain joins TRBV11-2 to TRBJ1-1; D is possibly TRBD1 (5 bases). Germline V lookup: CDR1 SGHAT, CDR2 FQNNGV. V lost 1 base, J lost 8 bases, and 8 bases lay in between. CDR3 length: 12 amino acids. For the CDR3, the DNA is TGTGCCAGCAGCTTAGGAAGGGGCGAAGCTTTCTTT. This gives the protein CASSLGRGEAFF.

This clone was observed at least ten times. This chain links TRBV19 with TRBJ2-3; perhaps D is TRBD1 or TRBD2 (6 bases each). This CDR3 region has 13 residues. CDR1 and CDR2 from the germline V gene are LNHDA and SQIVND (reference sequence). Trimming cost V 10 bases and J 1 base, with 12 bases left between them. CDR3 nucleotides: TGTGCCACCGAGGGGGGCGGCACAGATACGCAGTATTTT. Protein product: CATEGGGTDTQYF.

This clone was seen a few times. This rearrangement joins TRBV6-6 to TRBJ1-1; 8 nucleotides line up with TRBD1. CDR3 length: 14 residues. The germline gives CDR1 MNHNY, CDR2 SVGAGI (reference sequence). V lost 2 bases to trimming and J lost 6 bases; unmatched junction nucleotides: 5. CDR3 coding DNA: TGTGCCAGCAGTTACCGACAGGGGCTGGCTGAAGCTTTCTTT. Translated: CASSYRQGLAEAFF.

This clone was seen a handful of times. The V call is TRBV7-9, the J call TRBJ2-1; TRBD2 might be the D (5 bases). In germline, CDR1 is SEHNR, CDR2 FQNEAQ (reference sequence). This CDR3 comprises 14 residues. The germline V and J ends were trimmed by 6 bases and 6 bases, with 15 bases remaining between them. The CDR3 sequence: CASRVILVSNEQFF. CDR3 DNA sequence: TGTGCCAGCAGAGTGATACTAGTTAGCAATGAGCAGTTCTTC.

This CDR3 reads CASSQDEEEGATGELFF. The DNA of the CDR3 is TGCGCCAGCAGCCAAGATGAGGAGGAAGGGGCAACCGGGGAGCTGTTTTTT. V and J are TRBV4-3 and TRBJ2-2; tentatively, D is TRBD1 or TRBD2 (5 bases each). The germline V gene has CDR1 LGHNA and CDR2 YSLEER. V lost 0 bases and J lost 5, with 16 bases in between. The CDR3 sequence is 17 residues long.

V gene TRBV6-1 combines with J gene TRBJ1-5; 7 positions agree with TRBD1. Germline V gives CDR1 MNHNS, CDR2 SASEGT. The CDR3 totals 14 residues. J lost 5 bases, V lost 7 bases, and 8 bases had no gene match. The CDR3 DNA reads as TGTGCCAGCATCCTCAGGGGGTCCTATCAGCCCCAGCATTTT. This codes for CASILRGSYQPQHF.

Written as DNA, the CDR3 is TGTGCCAGCACCAGTCGGGGTGATGATACGCAGTATTTT. Protein: CASTSRGDDTQYF. The chain couples TRBV27 to TRBJ2-3; D is perhaps TRBD2 (5 bases). V lost 7 bases and J 6 bases, leaving 14 bases between the germline ends. Germline V gene data show CDR1 as MNHEY and CDR2 as SMNVEV (reference sequence). The CDR3 runs to 13 residues.

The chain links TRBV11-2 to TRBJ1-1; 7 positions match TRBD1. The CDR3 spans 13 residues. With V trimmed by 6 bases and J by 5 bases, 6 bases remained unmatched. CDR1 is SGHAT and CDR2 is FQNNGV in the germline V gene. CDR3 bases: TGTGCCAGCAGGTTGGCAGGGGGTACTGAAGCTTTCTTT. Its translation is CASRLAGGTEAFF.

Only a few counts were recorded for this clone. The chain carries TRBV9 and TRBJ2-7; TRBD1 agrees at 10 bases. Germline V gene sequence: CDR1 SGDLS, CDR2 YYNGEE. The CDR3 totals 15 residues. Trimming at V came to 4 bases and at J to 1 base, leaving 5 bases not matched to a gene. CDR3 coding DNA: TGTGCCAGCAGCCCAGGACAGGGGGGGTCCTACGAGCAGTACTTC. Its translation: CASSPGQGGSYEQYF.

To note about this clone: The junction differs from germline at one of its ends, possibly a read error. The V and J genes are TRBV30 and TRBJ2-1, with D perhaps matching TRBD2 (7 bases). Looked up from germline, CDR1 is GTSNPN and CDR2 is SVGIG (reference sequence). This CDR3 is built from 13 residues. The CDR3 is CAWTDSWGGDEIF. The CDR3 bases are TGTGCCTGGACCGACTCGTGGGGGGGCGATGAGATCTTC.

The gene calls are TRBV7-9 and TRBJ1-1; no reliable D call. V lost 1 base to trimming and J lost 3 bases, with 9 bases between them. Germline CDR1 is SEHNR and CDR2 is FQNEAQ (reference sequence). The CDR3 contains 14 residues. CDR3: CASSLVQADTEAFF. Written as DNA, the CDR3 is TGTGCCAGCAGCTTAGTTCAGGCAGACACTGAAGCTTTCTTT.

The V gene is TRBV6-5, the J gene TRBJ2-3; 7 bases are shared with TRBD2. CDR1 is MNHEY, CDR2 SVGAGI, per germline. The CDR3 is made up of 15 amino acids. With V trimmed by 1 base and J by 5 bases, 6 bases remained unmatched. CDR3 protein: CASSYLRGVGDTQYF. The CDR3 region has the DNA TGTGCCAGCAGTTACTTACGGGGGGTAGGAGATACGCAGTATTTT.

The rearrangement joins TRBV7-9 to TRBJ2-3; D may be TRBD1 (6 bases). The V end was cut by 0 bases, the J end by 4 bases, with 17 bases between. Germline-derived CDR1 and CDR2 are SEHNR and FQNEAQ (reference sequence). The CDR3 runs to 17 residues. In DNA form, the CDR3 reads TGTGCCAGCAGCTTAGCCAGGGGCCCCGAGTCCCCAGATACGCAGTATTTT. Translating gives CASSLARGPESPDTQYF.

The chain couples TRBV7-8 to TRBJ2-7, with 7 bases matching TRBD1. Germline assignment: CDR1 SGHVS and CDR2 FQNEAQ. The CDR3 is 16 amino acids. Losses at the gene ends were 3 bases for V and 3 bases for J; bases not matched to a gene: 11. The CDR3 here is CASSFRQGIRGYEQYF. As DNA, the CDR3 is TGTGCCAGCAGCTTTAGACAGGGAATTCGAGGCTACGAGCAGTACTTC.